Sequencing of this T cell receptor (beta chain) was carried out in a study of T-cell reconstitution after alpha-beta-depleted transplantation in children. Study-wide results and caveats: Newly produced T cells mostly accounted for T-cell counts and diversity one year post-transplant.

Unique molecular identifiers tagged the TCRbeta library. TCRdb re-called the PCR reads with MiXCR, one entry per CDR3 protein. This sample has some 600,000 distinct CDR3 sequences, with 10% to 15% found just once. This CDR3 contains 16 residues. From germline, CDR1 is MDHEN and CDR2 SYDVKM. J was trimmed by 7 bases and V by 2 bases; bases with no gene match: 7. At least ten counts were recorded for this clonotype. The antigen remains unidentified. Sequenced material: PBMCs, mostly from graft donor cells, taken 360 days after TCRalphabeta/CD19-depleted stem cell transplant. V usage is TRBV28 and J usage is TRBJ2-1; TRBD1 matches at 11 bases. The clonotype originates from a male patient younger than 18 who had a stem cell transplant for acute myeloid leukemia, so the T cells may come from the graft donor. The CDR3 region has the DNA TGTGCCAGCAGTTTAATTGGGACAGGGGGTGGAAATGAGCAGTTCTTC. This encodes CASSLIGTGGGNEQFF.